This T cell receptor (beta chain) was observed in a study of shared clonotypes between healthy human individuals. Sequencing was performed with immunoSEQ multiplex PCR; in TCRdb, only in-frame clones are kept and a portion is missing. Among 2.3 million or so clones listed, more than 85% were seen once. CDR3 length equals 15 residues. V lost 4 bases and J lost 8, with 18 bases in between. Germline V gene sequence: CDR1 SGHRS, CDR2 YFSETQ. Donors included only healthy HIV-negative adults lacking recent acute infections or vaccinations. The sample comprised naive CD4+ T cells from PBMCs. The subset: CD45RA+ positively selected. The source of this sequence is a man aged 18 to 29 in good health. Some clones in this sample may be carry-over from other donors' samples. This chain connects TRBV5-1 to TRBJ1-4, with unresolved D. The CDR3 here is CASSGGRNNEEKLFF. The CDR3 DNA sequence: TGCGCCAGCAGCGGAGGACGGAATAATGAAGAAAAACTGTTTTTT. Using reference TRBV5-1 and TRBJ1-4 for the parts outside the CDR3, the full variable domain is KAGVTQTPRYLIKTRGQQVTLSCSPISGHRSVSWYQQTPGQGLQFLFEYFSETQRNKGNFPGRFSGRQFSNSRSEMNVSTLELGDSALYLCASSGGRNNEEKLFFGSGTQLSVL.